This T cell receptor beta chain emerged from a study of cytomegalovirus exposure and HLA in healthy donors. Study summary: Just over 80% of 398 genotyped donors fell in the Caucasian-associated ancestry cluster.

A word on this clone: Its antigen is currently unknown.

General study findings and limits: Rarity marked most TCR sequences, yet some public TCRs occurred in many donors. Later analysis found that TCR beta chains associated with HLA were more clonally expanded than other, equally common chains. An analysis done earlier found most TCR beta V segments productive about 90% or about 30% of the time.

The germline V gene has CDR1 GTSNPN and CDR2 SVGIG (reference sequence). V was clipped by 3 bases and J by 5 bases, with 7 bases between them. The CDR3 loop spans 12 amino acids. PCR employed 60 Vbeta and 13 Jbeta primers. Assay: immunoSEQ multiplex PCR; the TCRdb copy retains only in-frame clones and omits some. The table shows 150,000 to 200,000 clones, with 80% occurring only once. This sequence joins TRBV30 and TRBJ2-2; D ambiguous. This TCR derives from a woman aged 40-49 years in good health and CMV-seronegative. Input material: PBMCs. CDR3 protein: CAWSRLTGELFF. CDR3 bases: TGTGCCTGGAGCCGGTTGACCGGGGAGCTGTTTTTT.